The 16 T cell receptor beta chains presented below share a single source sample, sequenced in a study of T cells in Graves' hyperthyroidism and ophthalmopathy (dated by TCRdb to about 2019). Library preparation was by multiplex PCR. This sample was sequenced with an Illumina HiSeq 2000. The TCR beta CDR3 regions were amplified from RNA transcripts. The first round of RT-PCR for the TCR CDR3 was performed with the HTBI primer set and the Qiagen OneStep RT-PCR kit. TCRdb trimmed public reads at Q25 via fastp, called clones via MiXCR and kept in-frame beta chains. When rows share a CDR3 protein, they turn into one entry using the most common DNA and genes. The sample profile shows fewer than 900,000 distinct CDR3 sequences; around 19% of them were found once. The top ten clonotypes cover approximately 15% of the sample. Specimen: blood. The receptors were gathered from a woman in her forties or fifties with Graves' hyperthyroidism that later progressed to Graves' ophthalmopathy.

This clonotype was seen many times. The V gene is TRBV2, the J gene TRBJ1-1; D remains unclear. V lost 7 bases, J lost 6 bases, and 12 bases lay in between. Looked up from germline, CDR1 is SNHLY and CDR2 is FYNNEI. This CDR3 has 12 amino acids. The CDR3, as DNA: TGTGCCAGCAAACGATGCCGGCCTGAAGCTTTCTTT. Protein product: CASKRCRPEAFF.

This clonotype was seen only a few times. The V and J genes are TRBV7-2 and TRBJ1-1, with unresolved D. Germline V gene sequence: CDR1 SGHTA, CDR2 FQGNSA. The CDR3 spans 14 residues. V was cut by 5 bases and J by 6 bases, with 16 bases left in between. The CDR3 here is CASSPAFFRAEAFF. CDR3 sequence (DNA): TGTGCCAGCAGCCCCGCGTTTTTTCGTGCTGAAGCTTTCTTT. The full variable domain, its missing parts supplied by reference TRBV7-2 and TRBJ1-1, is GAGVSQSPSNKVTEKGKDVELRCDPISGHTALYWYRQSLGQGLEFLIYFQGNSAPDKSGLPSDRFSAERTGGSVSTLTIQRTQQEDSAVYLCASSPAFFRAEAFFGQGTRLTVV.

The CDR3 reads CASSQDMNTGELFF. CDR3 nucleotide sequence: TGTGCCAGCAGCCAAGATATGAACACCGGGGAGCTGTTTTTT. The chain couples TRBV14 to TRBJ2-2; D gene uncertain. CDR1 is SGHDN, CDR2 FVKESK, per germline. Trimming stripped 0 bases from V and 1 base from J, with 3 bases between. The CDR3 consists of 14 residues.

The rearrangement joins TRBV10-2 to TRBJ2-3; possibly TRBD2 for D (6 bases). Germline CDR1 WSHSY, CDR2 SAAADI. V shed 3 bases and J shed 3 bases, with 10 bases lying between them. The CDR3 extends over 14 amino acids. The CDR3: CASSDDGGTDTQYF. The CDR3 DNA is TGCGCCAGCAGTGACGACGGGGGTACAGATACGCAGTATTTT.

The table lists this clonotype with many counts. The chain carries TRBV7-6 and TRBJ2-1; 11 bases agree with TRBD2. With 4 bases clipped from V and 2 bases from J, the junction kept 4 bases outside the gene matches. This CDR3 contains 16 residues. CDR1 is SGHVS and CDR2 is FNYEAQ in the germline V gene. The CDR3 reads CASSSLAGGTYNEQFF. CDR3 sequence (DNA): TGTGCCAGCAGCTCTTTAGCGGGGGGGACCTACAATGAGCAGTTCTTC.

This clonotype was seen a handful of times. V is TRBV19 and J is TRBJ1-5; TRBD1 is a possible D gene (6 bases). From germline, CDR1 is LNHDA and CDR2 SQIVND (reference sequence). The CDR3 consists of 17 residues. The V gene lost 5 bases and the J gene lost 7 bases, with 24 bases spanning the gap. CDR3 sequence (DNA): TGTGCCAGTAGTCTCCCCCCCGGCGGGGGGCCACAACAGCCCCAGCATTTT. It codes for CASSLPPGGGPQQPQHF.

The chain has TRBV6-9 and TRBJ1-1; TRBD1 matches 8 bases. V gave up 2 bases and J gave up 0 bases; unmatched junction bases: 5. CDR1 MNHGY and CDR2 SVAAGI come from the germline V gene. The CDR3 has 16 residues. Here the CDR3 reads CASSYRGTGMNTEAFF. For the CDR3, the DNA is TGTGCCAGCAGTTATCGAGGGACAGGAATGAACACTGAAGCTTTCTTT.

A note on this clonotype: A read error may produce the germline difference seen at one junction end. This chain links TRBV28 with TRBJ1-2, with D tentatively TRBD1 (5 bases). From germline, CDR1 is MDHEN and CDR2 SYDVKM. The CDR3 spans 12 residues. CDR3 in DNA: TGTGCCAGCAGGCCATCAAAGGGTGGGGGAGCCTTC. Translated, it gives CASRPSKGGGAF.

This clonotype was recorded at least ten times. The rearrangement joins TRBV15 to TRBJ1-2, with D unresolved. Germline assignment: CDR1 LNHNV and CDR2 YYDKDF (reference sequence). CDR3 size: 16 residues. The germline V and J ends were trimmed by 0 bases and 4 bases, with 15 bases remaining between them. The DNA for the CDR3 is TGTGCCACCAGCAGAGATGCTCGTGGGTCGGGCTATGGCTACACCTTC. Amino acids: CATSRDARGSGYGYTF.

A word on this clonotype: A much larger clone differs from this one at a single base, so this may be a read error. The chain has TRBV3-1 and TRBJ1-4; D is uncertain. V was cut by 7 bases and J by 10 bases, with 19 bases left in between. The germline gives CDR1 LGHDT, CDR2 YNNKEL (reference sequence). CDR3 length: 14 amino acids. The CDR3 DNA sequence: TGTGCCAGCACCACATCGGGCTCGCATGGAAAACTGTTTTTT. Its translation is CASTTSGSHGKLFF.

Remarks on this clonotype: It may be a read error: a sequence one base away is much more abundant. The V call is TRBV6-1, the J call TRBJ2-3; 8 bases line up with TRBD2. In germline, CDR1 is MNHNS, CDR2 SASEGT. This CDR3 region has 15 residues. This CDR3 reads CASNFDGGAADTRYF. CDR3 sequence (DNA): TGTGCCAGCAACTTCGACGGGGGGGCCGCAGATACGCGGTATTTT.

This clonotype was recorded at least ten times. V gene TRBV18 combines with J gene TRBJ2-1; 8 bases line up with TRBD1. The CDR3 loop spans 15 amino acids. J gave up 7 bases and V 1 base, and 6 bases lay outside the gene matches. CDR1 is KGHSH and CDR2 is LQKENI in the germline V gene. CDR3 loop: CASSPQDRGGNEQFF. In nucleotides, the CDR3 is TGTGCCAGCTCACCACAAGACAGGGGTGGAAATGAGCAGTTCTTC.

This clonotype was detected many times. The rearrangement joins TRBV11-2 to TRBJ2-7; TRBD2 matches 7 bases. J gave up 2 bases and V 2 bases, and 6 bases lay outside the gene matches. There are 15 residues in the CDR3. Germline CDR1 and CDR2: SGHAT and FQNNGV. CDR3 region: CASSLWGGTTYEQYF. The CDR3 DNA is TGTGCCAGCAGCTTATGGGGGGGTACAACCTACGAGCAGTACTTC. Combining the CDR3 with reference TRBV11-2 and TRBJ2-7 gives the whole variable domain EAGVAQSPRYKIIEKRQSVAFWCNPISGHATLYWYQQILGQGPKLLIQFQNNGVVDDSQLPKDRFSAERLKGVDSTLKIQPAKLEDSAVYLCASSLWGGTTYEQYFGPGTRLTVT.

The rearrangement joins TRBV19 to TRBJ2-1; no clear D. Germline V gene data show CDR1 as LNHDA and CDR2 as SQIVND (reference sequence). V lost 3 bases and J lost 0, with 12 bases in between. The CDR3 loop spans 16 amino acids. CDR3 loop: CASSIQVRISYNEQFF. Here the CDR3 DNA reads TGTGCCAGTAGTATCCAGGTCCGTATCTCCTACAATGAGCAGTTCTTC.

This clonotype was observed many times. V and J are TRBV2 and TRBJ2-2, with TRBD2 matching over 8 bases. The V gene's germline CDR1 is SNHLY and CDR2 FYNNEI. Trimming at V came to 4 bases and at J to 7 bases, leaving 14 bases not matched to a gene. The CDR3 spans 17 residues. CDR3 in DNA: TGTGCCAGCAGTGTCTCGGCGGCGGGGGGCCTCGGCGGGGAGCTGTTTTTT. It yields the protein CASSVSAAGGLGGELFF.

The chain has TRBV7-9 and TRBJ1-2; D is perhaps TRBD1 (5 bases). CDR3 length: 17 amino acids. Deletions cut 5 bases from V and 4 bases from J, with 23 bases between. Germline V gene data show CDR1 as SEHNR and CDR2 as FQNEAQ (reference sequence). This CDR3 reads CASSPSGDRGKSYGYTF. The CDR3 bases are TGTGCCAGCAGCCCCTCCGGAGACAGAGGAAAAAGCTATGGCTACACCTTC.